This is a list of T cell receptor beta chains from one sample in a study of cytomegalovirus exposure and HLA in healthy donors. Produced via immunoSEQ multiplex PCR; TCRdb's table is partial and in-frame only. The sample has 220,000 or so clones; approximately 78% are singletons. The sequencing sample was made of PBMCs. Receptor source: a male donor in good health and CMV-seronegative. CDR3s include the opening cysteine and the closing phenylalanine or tryptophan. D genes are given only for firm matches. The size entry is marked missing in some rows and otherwise reads once, few, many or a size class.

v_gene	abundance	j_gene	d_gene	CDR3aa	CDR3nt
TRBV5-1	NA	TRBJ2-1	NA	CASYGDAFYNEQFF	TGCGCCAGCTATGGAGACGCCTTCTACAATGAGCAGTTCTTC
TRBV27	NA	TRBJ2-4	TRBD2	CASSLLGGATKNIQYF	TGTGCCAGCAGTTTATTGGGAGGGGCGACCAAAAACATTCAGTACTTC
TRBV19	NA	TRBJ1-5	TRBD1	CASSTQGGYQPQHF	TGTGCCAGTAGTACACAGGGGGGATATCAGCCCCAGCATTTT
TRBV19	NA	TRBJ2-6	NA	CASKKTGSGANVLTF	TGTGCCAGTAAAAAGACGGGCTCTGGGGCCAACGTCCTGACTTTC
TRBV6-1	NA	TRBJ2-1	TRBD2	CASLKQGLSYNEQFF	TGTGCCAGCCTTAAGCAGGGACTATCCTACAATGAGCAGTTCTTC
TRBV13	NA	TRBJ1-3	NA	CASSLRQTGRGNTIYF	TGTGCCAGCAGCTTACGACAGACTGGAAGGGGAAACACCATATATTTT
TRBV25-1	NA	TRBJ2-7	TRBD1	CASSEFTGANERYF	TGTGCCAGCAGTGAATTTACAGGGGCCAACGAGCGGTACTTC
TRBV9	NA	TRBJ2-4	NA	CASSVRGGIAKNIQYF	TGTGCCAGCAGCGTAAGGGGGGGGATAGCCAAAAACATTCAGTACTTC
TRBV6-1	NA	TRBJ2-5	TRBD2	CASSERLAGGRETQYF	TGTGCCAGCAGTGAGAGGCTAGCGGGAGGGAGAGAGACCCAGTACTTC
TRBV28	NA	TRBJ1-1	NA	CASSLKQNTEAFF	TGTGCCAGCAGTTTAAAACAGAACACTGAAGCTTTCTTT
TRBV15	few	TRBJ2-3	TRBD2	CATSRGTRTDTQYF	TGTGCCACCAGCAGAGGGACTAGAACAGATACGCAGTATTTT
TRBV5-4	NA	TRBJ2-3	TRBD1	CASSSPDRGLPDTQYF	TGTGCCAGCAGCTCACCGGACAGGGGTCTGCCAGATACGCAGTATTTT
TRBV9	NA	TRBJ2-2	TRBD2	CASSPPRESKTGELFF	TGTGCCAGCAGCCCACCGCGGGAGTCGAAAACCGGGGAGCTGTTTTTT
TRBV5-1	NA	TRBJ1-4	TRBD1	CASSDDRDPEKLFF	TGCGCCAGCAGCGACGACAGGGACCCTGAAAAACTGTTTTTT
TRBV19	NA	TRBJ1-1	NA	CASSIRDGVTEAFF	TGTGCCAGTAGTATCCGTGACGGGGTTACTGAAGCTTTCTTT
TRBV15	once	TRBJ2-6	NA	CATSRVSSRGSGANVLTF	TGTGCCACCAGCAGAGTATCTTCCAGGGGCTCTGGGGCCAACGTCCTGACTTTC
TRBV11-2	NA	TRBJ2-1	TRBD2	CASSFSGLAVYNEQFF	TGTGCCAGCAGCTTCTCGGGACTAGCGGTATACAATGAGCAGTTCTTC
TRBV5-4	NA	TRBJ1-2	NA	CASFLIGDGETGYTF	TGTGCCAGCTTCCTCATTGGAGACGGGGAGACAGGCTACACCTTC
TRBV4-1	NA	TRBJ2-7	TRBD2	CASSQTPGLALYEQYF	TGCGCCAGCAGCCAAACTCCGGGACTAGCGCTGTACGAGCAGTACTTC
TRBV27	NA	TRBJ2-3	TRBD1	CASSLWGQGGTQYF	TGTGCCAGCAGTTTATGGGGACAGGGGGGGACGCAGTATTTT
TRBV2	NA	TRBJ1-1	NA	CASGGLLSDTEAFF	TGTGCCAGTGGGGGACTTCTGTCGGACACTGAAGCTTTCTTT
TRBV7-2	NA	TRBJ2-5	TRBD2	CASRRPGLAGGQETQYF	TGTGCCAGCAGGCGACCGGGACTAGCGGGAGGTCAGGAGACCCAGTACTTC
TRBV30	once	TRBJ2-7	TRBD1	CAWMGTGGGF	TGTGCCTGGATGGGTACAGGGGGAGGCTTC
TRBV7-9	NA	TRBJ2-5	NA	CASSLRPVRQQETQYF	TGTGCCAGCAGCTTACGGCCCGTGCGACAGCAAGAGACCCAGTACTTC
TRBV2	NA	TRBJ2-5	TRBD2	CASSASALAGTTAQYF	TGTGCCAGCAGTGCCTCCGCACTAGCGGGAACAACGGCCCAGTACTTC
TRBV19	NA	TRBJ2-2	NA	CASKFLRASGTGELFF	TGTGCCAGTAAATTTTTGAGGGCTTCGGGCACCGGGGAGCTGTTTTTT
TRBV7-2	NA	TRBJ2-5	TRBD2	CASSLAVLTSGRANGLQETQYF	TGTGCCAGCAGCTTAGCGGTTCTGACTAGCGGGAGGGCCAATGGTCTCCAAGAGACCCAGTACTTC
TRBV7-3	NA	TRBJ1-2	NA	CASSAESGIGYTF	TGTGCCAGCAGTGCTGAATCGGGGATTGGCTACACCTTC
TRBV4-1	NA	TRBJ2-3	NA	CASSQVGLTDTQYF	TGCGCCAGCAGCCAAGTGGGGCTCACAGATACGCAGTATTTT